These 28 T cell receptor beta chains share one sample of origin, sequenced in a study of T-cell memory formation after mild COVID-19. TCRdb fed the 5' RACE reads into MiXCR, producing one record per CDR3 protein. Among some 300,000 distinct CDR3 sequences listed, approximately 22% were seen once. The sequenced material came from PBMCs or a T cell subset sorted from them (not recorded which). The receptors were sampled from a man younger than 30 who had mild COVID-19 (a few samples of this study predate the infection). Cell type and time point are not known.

The CDR3 is CASSVVPSGGTDTQYF. CDR3 bases: TGTGCCAGCAGCGTAGTCCCAAGCGGGGGCACAGATACGCAGTATTTT. The chain carries TRBV9 and TRBJ2-3, with 7 bases fitting TRBD2. V gave up 0 bases and J gave up 1 base; unmatched junction bases: 5. The CDR3 contains 16 residues. CDR1 and CDR2 from the germline V gene are SGDLS and YYNGEE.

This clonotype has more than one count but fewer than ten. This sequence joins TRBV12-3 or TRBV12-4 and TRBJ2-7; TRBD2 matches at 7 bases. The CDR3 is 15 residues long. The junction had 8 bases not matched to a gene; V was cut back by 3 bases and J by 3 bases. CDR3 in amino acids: CASSFAGGSNYEQYF. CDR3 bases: TGTGCCAGCAGTTTCGCCGGGGGGTCGAACTACGAGCAGTACTTC.

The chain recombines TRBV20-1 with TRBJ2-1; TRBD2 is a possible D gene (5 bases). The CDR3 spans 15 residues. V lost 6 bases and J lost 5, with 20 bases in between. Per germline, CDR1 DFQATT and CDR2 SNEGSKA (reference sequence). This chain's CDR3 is CSARIEGIEDNEQFF. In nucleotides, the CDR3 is TGCAGTGCCCGGATTGAGGGAATAGAGGACAATGAGCAGTTCTTC.

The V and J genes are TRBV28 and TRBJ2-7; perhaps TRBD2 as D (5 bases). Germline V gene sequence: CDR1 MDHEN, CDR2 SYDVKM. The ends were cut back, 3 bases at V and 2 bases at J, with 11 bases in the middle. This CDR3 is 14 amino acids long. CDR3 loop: CASSFGLSTYEQYV. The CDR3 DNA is TGTGCCAGCAGTTTCGGACTGAGCACCTACGAGCAGTACGTC.

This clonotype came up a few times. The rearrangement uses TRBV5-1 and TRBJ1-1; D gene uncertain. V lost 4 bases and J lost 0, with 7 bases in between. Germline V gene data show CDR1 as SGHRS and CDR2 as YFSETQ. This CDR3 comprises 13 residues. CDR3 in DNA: TGCGCCAGCAGCGTGTATATGAACACTGAAGCTTTCTTT. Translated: CASSVYMNTEAFF.

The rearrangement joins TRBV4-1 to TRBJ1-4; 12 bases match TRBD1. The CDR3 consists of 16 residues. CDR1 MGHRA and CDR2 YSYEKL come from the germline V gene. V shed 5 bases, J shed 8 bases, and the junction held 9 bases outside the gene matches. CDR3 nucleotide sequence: TGCGCCAGCAGCGGGACAGGGGGCGTCCGTAACGAAAAACTGTTTTTT. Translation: CASSGTGGVRNEKLFF.

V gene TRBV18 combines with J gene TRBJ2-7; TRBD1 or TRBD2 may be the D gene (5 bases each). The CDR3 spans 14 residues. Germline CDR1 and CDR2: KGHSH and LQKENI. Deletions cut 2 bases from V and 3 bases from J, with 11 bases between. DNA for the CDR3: TGTGCCAGCTCACCAAATCGGGGCGTCTACGAGCAGTACTTC. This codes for CASSPNRGVYEQYF.

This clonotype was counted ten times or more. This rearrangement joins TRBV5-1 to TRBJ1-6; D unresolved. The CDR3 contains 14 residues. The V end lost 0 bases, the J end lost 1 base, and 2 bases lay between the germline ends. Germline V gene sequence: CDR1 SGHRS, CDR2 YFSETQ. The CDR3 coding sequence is TGCGCCAGCAGCTTGGTATCCTATAATTCACCCCTCCACTTT. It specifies CASSLVSYNSPLHF. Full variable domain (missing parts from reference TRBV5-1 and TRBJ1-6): KAGVTQTPRYLIKTRGQQVTLSCSPISGHRSVSWYQQTPGQGLQFLFEYFSETQRNKGNFPGRFSGRQFSNSRSEMNVSTLELGDSALYLCASSLVSYNSPLHFGNGTRLTVT.

The CDR3 loop is CASSFQGDQPQHF. CDR3 nucleotides: TGTGCCAGCAGCTTTCAGGGTGATCAGCCCCAGCATTTT. The J gene is TRBJ1-5, the V gene TRBV7-2; tentatively, D is TRBD1 (5 bases). The CDR3 consists of 13 residues. Trimming pared 3 bases from V and 5 bases from J, leaving 8 bases between. Germline CDR1 and CDR2: SGHTA and FQGNSA. Combining the CDR3 with reference TRBV7-2 and TRBJ1-5 gives the whole variable domain GAGVSQSPSNKVTEKGKDVELRCDPISGHTALYWYRQSLGQGLEFLIYFQGNSAPDKSGLPSDRFSAERTGGSVSTLTIQRTQQEDSAVYLCASSFQGDQPQHFGDGTRLSIL.

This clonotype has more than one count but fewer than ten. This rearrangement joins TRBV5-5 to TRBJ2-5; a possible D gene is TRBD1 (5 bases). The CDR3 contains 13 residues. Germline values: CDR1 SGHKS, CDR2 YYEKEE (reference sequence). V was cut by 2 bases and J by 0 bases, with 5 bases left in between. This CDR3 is CASSLQDQETQYF. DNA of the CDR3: TGTGCCAGCAGCTTACAGGACCAAGAGACCCAGTACTTC. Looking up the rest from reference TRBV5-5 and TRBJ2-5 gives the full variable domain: DAGVTQSPTHLIKTRGQQVTLRCSPISGHKSVSWYQQVLGQGPQFIFQYYEKEERGRGNFPDRFSARQFPNYSSELNVNALLLGDSALYLCASSLQDQETQYFGPGTRLLVL.

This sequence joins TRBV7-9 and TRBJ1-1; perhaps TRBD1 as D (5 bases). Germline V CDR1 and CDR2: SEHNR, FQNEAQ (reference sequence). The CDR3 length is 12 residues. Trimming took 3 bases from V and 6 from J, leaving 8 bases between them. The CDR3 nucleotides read TGTGCCAGCAGCTTCGGGACGGCTGAAGCTTTCTTT. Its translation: CASSFGTAEAFF.

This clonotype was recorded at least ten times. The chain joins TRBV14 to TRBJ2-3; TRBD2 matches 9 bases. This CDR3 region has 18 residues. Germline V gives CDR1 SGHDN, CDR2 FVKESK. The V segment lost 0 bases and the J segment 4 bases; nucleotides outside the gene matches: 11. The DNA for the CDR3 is TGTGCCAGCAGCCAAGAGCGTGGCCTAGCGGGGCTCGCAGATACGCAGTATTTT. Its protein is CASSQERGLAGLADTQYF. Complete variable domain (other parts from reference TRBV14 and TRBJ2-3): EAGVTQFPSHSVIEKGQTVTLRCDPISGHDNLYWYRRVMGKEIKFLLHFVKESKQDESGMPNNRFLAERTGGTYSTLKVQPAELEDSGVYFCASSQERGLAGLADTQYFGPGTRLTVL.

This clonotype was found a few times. CDR3 DNA: TGCGCCAGCAGCTCGGACAGGGGTTATAATTCACCCCTCCACTTT. Translation: CASSSDRGYNSPLHF. This chain links TRBV5-1 with TRBJ1-6; 9 bases match TRBD1. CDR1 is SGHRS, CDR2 YFSETQ, per germline. With V trimmed by 3 bases and J by 4 bases, 2 bases remained unmatched. The CDR3 covers 15 residues.

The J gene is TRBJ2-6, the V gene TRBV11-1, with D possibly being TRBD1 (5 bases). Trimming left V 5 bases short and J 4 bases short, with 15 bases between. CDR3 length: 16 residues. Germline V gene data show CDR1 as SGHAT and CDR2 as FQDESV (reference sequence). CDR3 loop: CASSLPGFSGANVLTF. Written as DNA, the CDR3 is TGTGCCAGCAGCCTACCAGGGTTCTCAGGGGCCAACGTCCTGACTTTC.

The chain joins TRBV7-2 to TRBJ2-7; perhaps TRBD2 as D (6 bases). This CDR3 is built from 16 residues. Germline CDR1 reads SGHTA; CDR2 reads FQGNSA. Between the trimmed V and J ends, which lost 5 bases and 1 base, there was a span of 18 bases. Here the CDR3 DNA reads TGTGCCAGCAGCACCTCGTCACGGGGGTATTCCTACGAGCAGTACTTC. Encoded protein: CASSTSSRGYSYEQYF.

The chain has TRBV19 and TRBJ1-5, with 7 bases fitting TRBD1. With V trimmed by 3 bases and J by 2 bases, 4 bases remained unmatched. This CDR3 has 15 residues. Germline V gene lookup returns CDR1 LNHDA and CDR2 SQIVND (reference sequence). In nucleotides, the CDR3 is TGTGCCAGTAGTATGACAGGGATGCGCAATCAGCCCCAGCATTTT. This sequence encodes CASSMTGMRNQPQHF.

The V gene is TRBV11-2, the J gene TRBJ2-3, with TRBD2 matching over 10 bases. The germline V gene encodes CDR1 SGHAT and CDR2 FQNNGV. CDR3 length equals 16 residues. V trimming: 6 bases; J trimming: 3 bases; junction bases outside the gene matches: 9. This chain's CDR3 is CASSTKGLAVTDTQYF. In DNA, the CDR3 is TGTGCCAGCAGTACTAAAGGACTAGCGGTTACAGATACGCAGTATTTT.

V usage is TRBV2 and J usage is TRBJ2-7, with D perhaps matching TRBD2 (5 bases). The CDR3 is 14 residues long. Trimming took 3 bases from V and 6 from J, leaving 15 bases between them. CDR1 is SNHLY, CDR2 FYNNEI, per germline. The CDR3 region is CASSESSTLIEQYF. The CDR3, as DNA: TGTGCCAGCAGTGAGTCTAGCACCCTTATCGAGCAGTACTTC.

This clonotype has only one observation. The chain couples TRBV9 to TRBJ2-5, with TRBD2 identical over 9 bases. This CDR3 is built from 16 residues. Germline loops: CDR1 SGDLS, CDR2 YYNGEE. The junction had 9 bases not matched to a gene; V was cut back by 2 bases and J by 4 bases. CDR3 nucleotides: TGTGCCAGCAGCGTTATGGGCGGGGGGGCAGGAGAGACCCAGTACTTC. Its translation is CASSVMGGGAGETQYF.

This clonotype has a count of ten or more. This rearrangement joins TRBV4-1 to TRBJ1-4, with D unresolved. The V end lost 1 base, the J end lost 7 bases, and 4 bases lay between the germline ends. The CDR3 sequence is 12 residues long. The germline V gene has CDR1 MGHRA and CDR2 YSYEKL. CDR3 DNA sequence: TGCGCCAGCAGCCAAGTGAGTGAAAAACTGTTTTTT. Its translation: CASSQVSEKLFF.

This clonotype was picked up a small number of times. In DNA, the CDR3 is TGTGCCAGCAGCCCGGCAGGTTCAGGGTGGGTCAATGAGCAGTTCTTC. Encoded protein: CASSPAGSGWVNEQFF. V usage is TRBV7-2 and J usage is TRBJ2-1; maybe TRBD1 (5 bases). Between the trimmed V and J ends, which lost 5 bases and 6 bases, there was a span of 20 bases. The germline gives CDR1 SGHTA, CDR2 FQGNSA. The CDR3 is 16 residues long.

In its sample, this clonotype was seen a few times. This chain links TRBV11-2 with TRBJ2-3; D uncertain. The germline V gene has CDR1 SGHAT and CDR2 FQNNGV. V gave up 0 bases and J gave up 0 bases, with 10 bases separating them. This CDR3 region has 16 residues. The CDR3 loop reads CASSLETSTSTDTQYF. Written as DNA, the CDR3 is TGTGCCAGCAGCTTAGAGACTTCTACTAGCACAGATACGCAGTATTTT. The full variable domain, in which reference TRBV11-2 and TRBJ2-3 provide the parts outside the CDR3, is EAGVAQSPRYKIIEKRQSVAFWCNPISGHATLYWYQQILGQGPKLLIQFQNNGVVDDSQLPKDRFSAERLKGVDSTLKIQPAKLEDSAVYLCASSLETSTSTDTQYFGPGTRLTVL.

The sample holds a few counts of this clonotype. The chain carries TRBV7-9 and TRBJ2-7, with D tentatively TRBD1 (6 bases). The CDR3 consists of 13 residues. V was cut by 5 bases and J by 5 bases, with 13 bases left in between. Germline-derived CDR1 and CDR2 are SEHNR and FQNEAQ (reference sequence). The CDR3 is CASSPGVFNEQYF. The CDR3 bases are TGTGCCAGCAGCCCAGGGGTATTTAACGAGCAGTACTTC.

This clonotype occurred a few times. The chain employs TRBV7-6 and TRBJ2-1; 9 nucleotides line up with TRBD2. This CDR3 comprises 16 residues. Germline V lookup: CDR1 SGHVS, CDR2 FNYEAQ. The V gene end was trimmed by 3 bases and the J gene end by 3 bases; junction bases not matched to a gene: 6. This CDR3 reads CASSLRGGLIYNEQFF. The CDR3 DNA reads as TGTGCCAGCAGCTTGCGGGGGGGCCTCATCTACAATGAGCAGTTCTTC.

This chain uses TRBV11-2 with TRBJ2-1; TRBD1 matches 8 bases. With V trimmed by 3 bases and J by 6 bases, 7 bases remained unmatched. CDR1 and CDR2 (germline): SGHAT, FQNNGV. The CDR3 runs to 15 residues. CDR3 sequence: CASSFTGGVGNEQFF. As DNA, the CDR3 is TGTGCCAGCAGCTTTACAGGGGGAGTTGGCAATGAGCAGTTCTTC.

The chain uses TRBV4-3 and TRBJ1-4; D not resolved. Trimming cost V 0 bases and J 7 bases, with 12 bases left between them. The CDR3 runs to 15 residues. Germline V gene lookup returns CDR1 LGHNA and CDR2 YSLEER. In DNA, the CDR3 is TGCGCCAGCAGCCAAGATTATGCGCTTGGTGAAAAACTGTTTTTT. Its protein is CASSQDYALGEKLFF.

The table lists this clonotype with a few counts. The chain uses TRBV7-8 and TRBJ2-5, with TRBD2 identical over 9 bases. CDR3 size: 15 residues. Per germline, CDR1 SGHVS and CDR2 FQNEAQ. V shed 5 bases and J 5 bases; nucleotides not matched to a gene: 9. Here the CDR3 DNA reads TGTGCCAGCAGCGATAGCGGGGGAGTCCCCGAGACCCAGTACTTC. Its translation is CASSDSGGVPETQYF.

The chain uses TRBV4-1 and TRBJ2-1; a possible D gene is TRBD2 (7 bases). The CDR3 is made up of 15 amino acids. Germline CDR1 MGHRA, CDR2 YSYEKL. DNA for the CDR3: TGCGCTAGGAAGCAGGCCGGGGGGCGGTTCTATGAGCAGTTCTTC. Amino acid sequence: CARKQAGGRFYEQFF.